This T cell receptor beta chain was recorded in a study of early T cells in non-severe SARS-CoV-2 infection. The CDR3 consists of 14 residues. Looked up from germline, CDR1 is SGHAT and CDR2 is FQNNGV. Trimming left V 0 bases short and J 3 bases short, with 9 bases between. TCRdb called the 5' RACE reads again in MiXCR, with one record for every CDR3 protein. The table has about 59,000 distinct CDR3 sequences, approximately 13% seen once. The sample consisted of whole blood, taken at baseline. The chain has TRBV11-2 and TRBJ2-7; D perhaps matches TRBD1 (6 bases). The receptor was derived from an adult who was a healthcare worker with PCR-confirmed SARS-CoV-2 infection or an uninfected control (not recorded which). The CDR3 spells CASSLDTGRYEQYF. CDR3 DNA sequence: TGTGCCAGCAGCTTAGACACAGGGCGCTACGAGCAGTACTTC.